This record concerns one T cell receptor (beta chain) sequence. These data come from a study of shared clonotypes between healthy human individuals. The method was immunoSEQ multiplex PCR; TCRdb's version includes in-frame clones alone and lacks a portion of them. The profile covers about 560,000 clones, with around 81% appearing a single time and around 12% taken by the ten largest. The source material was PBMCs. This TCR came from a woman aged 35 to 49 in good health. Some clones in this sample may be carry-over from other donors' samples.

CDR3 residues: CASSPEQGWGYTF. The CDR3 DNA reads TGTGCCAGCAGCCCGGAACAGGGCTGGGGCTACACCTTC. The chain joins TRBV11-1 to TRBJ1-2, with D possibly matching TRBD1 (6 bases). From germline, CDR1 is SGHAT and CDR2 FQDESV (reference sequence). Trimming left V 5 bases short and J 8 bases short, with 15 bases between. The CDR3 has 13 amino acids.